This T cell receptor beta chain was identified in a study of sequential checkpoint blockade in melanoma. At the level of the study: First-line arms were nivolumab then ipilimumab, or the reverse, randomized 1:1. After both sequences, patients received maintenance nivolumab.

The length of the CDR3 is 14 residues. The germline gives CDR1 SGDLS, CDR2 YYNGEE. V was trimmed by 0 bases and J by 8 bases, leaving 12 bases between them. Profiling relied on immunoSEQ multiplex PCR, and the TCRdb table lists in-frame clones only, not all of them. The data hold fewer than 11,000 clones, with about three quarters observed a single time. Regarding treatment: randomized to nivolumab then ipilimumab (arm A) or the reverse (arm B). Patients had received no earlier DNA-damaging chemotherapy. Live CD3+CD8+ CD19− CD56− cells were sorted from PBMCs. The source is a human donor with melanoma. The specimen was CD8+ T cells sorted from blood (inferred from file names), collected from a patient given nivolumab and ipilimumab in sequence. J is TRBJ2-1 and V is TRBV9; D may be TRBD2 (5 bases). The DNA of the CDR3 is TGTGCCAGCAGCGTAGAAGCTAGCTTCGATGAGCAGTTCTTC. It is translated as CASSVEASFDEQFF.